One and the same sample provided the 30 T cell receptor beta chains below, sequenced in a study of T cell responses to AZD1222 COVID-19 vaccine. Clones were read by immunoSEQ multiplex PCR, and TCRdb kept only the in-frame ones, dropping some. This table has some 150,000 clones, around four fifths appearing once. This specimen was peripheral blood, taken on day 0 of MenACWY control vaccination. Source of these receptors: an adult in good health.

The rearrangement joins TRBV30 to TRBJ1-5; D gene unclear. The CDR3 is made up of 14 amino acids. V was pared by 0 bases and J by 2 bases, with 8 bases between. The germline V gene has CDR1 GTSNPN and CDR2 SVGIG (reference sequence). DNA of the CDR3: TGTGCCTGGAGTGTAGGGCAGGGCAATCAGCCCCAGCATTTT. Its protein is CAWSVGQGNQPQHF.

This clone has more than one count but fewer than ten. The CDR3 protein is CASSPHRSGNTIYF. Here the CDR3 DNA reads TGTGCCAGCAGCCCGCACAGATCTGGAAACACCATATATTTT. The V and J genes are TRBV11-2 and TRBJ1-3; D gene ambiguous. The germline V gene has CDR1 SGHAT and CDR2 FQNNGV. Trimming took 5 bases from V and 1 from J, leaving 9 bases between them. The CDR3 runs to 14 residues.

This clone was counted a single time. This chain connects TRBV5-5 to TRBJ2-2; a weak D match, TRBD1 (5 bases). The CDR3 sequence is 15 residues long. The germline CDR1 and CDR2 sequences are SGHKS and YYEKEE (reference sequence). V was pared by 0 bases and J by 4 bases, with 10 bases between. CDR3 region: CASSLAQGLTGELFF. CDR3 nucleotides: TGTGCCAGCAGCTTGGCTCAGGGCCTCACCGGGGAGCTGTTTTTT.

The V gene is TRBV11-2, the J gene TRBJ2-7; 7 bases line up with TRBD1. The germline V gene encodes CDR1 SGHAT and CDR2 FQNNGV. The CDR3 is made up of 13 amino acids. The junction had 2 bases not matched to a gene; V was cut back by 5 bases and J by 1 base. The chain's CDR3 is CASSPGQSYEQYF. The CDR3 coding sequence is TGTGCCAGCAGCCCGGGACAGTCCTACGAGCAGTACTTC. Filled out from reference TRBV11-2 and TRBJ2-7, the complete variable domain reads EAGVAQSPRYKIIEKRQSVAFWCNPISGHATLYWYQQILGQGPKLLIQFQNNGVVDDSQLPKDRFSAERLKGVDSTLKIQPAKLEDSAVYLCASSPGQSYEQYFGPGTRLTVT.

The rearrangement uses TRBV24-1 and TRBJ2-1; D not resolved. The CDR3 length is 15 residues. The germline V gene encodes CDR1 KGHDR and CDR2 SFDVKD. V was clipped by 1 base and J by 9 bases, with 15 bases between them. CDR3 in DNA: TGTGCCACCAGTGATTTTGTCTCCAATGTCGGTGAGCAGTTCTTC. Protein sequence: CATSDFVSNVGEQFF.

This chain uses TRBV7-7 with TRBJ1-4; D might be TRBD1 (6 bases). The germline gives CDR1 SSHAT, CDR2 FNYEAQ (reference sequence). With 6 bases removed from V and 11 bases from J, the gap between germline ends came to 16 bases. The CDR3 sequence is 13 residues long. CDR3 in DNA: TGTGCCAGCAGTCCCTTGGAGGGGGGGAAACTGTTTTTT. Translated, it gives CASSPLEGGKLFF.

V usage is TRBV11-2 and J usage is TRBJ2-3; 7 nucleotides line up with TRBD2. CDR1 is SGHAT and CDR2 is FQNNGV in the germline V gene. The CDR3 covers 15 residues. V lost 6 bases to trimming and J lost 0 bases; unmatched junction nucleotides: 6. The CDR3 sequence: CASSGRGTSTDTQYF. DNA of the CDR3: TGTGCCAGCAGTGGGAGGGGTACTAGCACAGATACGCAGTATTTT.

The V gene is TRBV11-2, the J gene TRBJ2-6; D is uncertain. The CDR3 has 17 residues. The V gene's germline CDR1 is SGHAT and CDR2 FQNNGV. Trimming removed 7 bases from V and 0 bases from J, with 16 bases in between. The DNA of the CDR3 is TGTGCCAGCACCTTGACCCGCCGGCTCTCTGGGGCCAACGTCCTGACTTTC. This gives the protein CASTLTRRLSGANVLTF.

V usage is TRBV2 and J usage is TRBJ1-5, with 7 positions matching TRBD1. The CDR3 runs to 15 residues. V dropped 3 bases and J dropped 4; count of bases not matched to a gene: 6. CDR1 SNHLY and CDR2 FYNNEI come from the germline V gene. CDR3 sequence (DNA): TGTGCCAGCAGTGAGGGACAGAACTCGAATCAGCCCCAGCATTTT. Translating it yields CASSEGQNSNQPQHF.

With regard to this clone: Compared with germline, one end of the junction differs, possibly owing to a read error. The CDR3: CASSNAPGTGLNAF. For the CDR3, the DNA is TGTGCCAGCAGCAACGCCCCCGGGACAGGGTTGAATGCCTTC. The chain is built from TRBV11-2 and TRBJ1-2; 9 bases fit TRBD1. The CDR3 length is 14 residues. Per germline, CDR1 SGHAT and CDR2 FQNNGV.

The rearrangement joins TRBV7-9 to TRBJ2-1; D possibly matches TRBD1 or TRBD2 (5 bases each). V lost 2 bases, J lost 6 bases, and 20 bases lay in between. CDR3 length: 17 residues. The germline CDR1 and CDR2 sequences are SEHNR and FQNEAQ (reference sequence). CDR3 nucleotide sequence: TGTGCCAGCAGCTTAAGCGCCGGTGCCGGGACCCTCAATGAGCAGTTCTTC. Amino acids: CASSLSAGAGTLNEQFF.

The V gene is TRBV29-1, the J gene TRBJ2-3; the D call may be TRBD1 or TRBD2 (5 bases each). This CDR3 is 14 amino acids long. Germline CDR1 is SQVTM and CDR2 is ANQGSEA. With 5 bases removed from V and 5 bases from J, the gap between germline ends came to 17 bases. CDR3 sequence: CSVFRDRRGDTQYF. In DNA form, the CDR3 reads TGCAGCGTTTTCCGGGACCGGCGTGGAGATACGCAGTATTTT.

The chain couples TRBV10-3 to TRBJ2-7; 7 bases are a match to TRBD1. Germline V gene data show CDR1 as ENHRY and CDR2 as SYGVKD. The CDR3 is 13 residues long. The trim removed 4 bases at V and 6 bases at J, leaving 6 bases unmatched. This chain's CDR3 is CAISALGGGEQYF. The CDR3 DNA reads as TGTGCCATCAGTGCCCTAGGGGGCGGCGAGCAGTACTTC.

CDR3 sequence: CASSQEAQGFSGNTIYF. The CDR3 coding sequence is TGTGCCAGCAGCCAAGAGGCACAGGGGTTCTCTGGAAACACCATATATTTT. J is TRBJ1-3 and V is TRBV3-1 (or the pseudogene TRBV3-2), with 7 nucleotides matching TRBD1. Germline V gene sequence: CDR1 LGHDT, CDR2 YNNKEL (reference sequence). The CDR3 length is 17 residues. The J segment lost 0 bases and the V segment lost 0 bases, leaving 5 bases of the junction unmatched.

J is TRBJ2-2 and V is TRBV27; D perhaps matches TRBD1 (6 bases). V gave up 7 bases and J gave up 5 bases, with 17 bases separating them. This CDR3 has 15 residues. Germline V gene sequence: CDR1 MNHEY, CDR2 SMNVEV (reference sequence). CDR3 coding DNA: TGTGCCAGCACCCACTTAGGGGGTCGGACCGGGGAGCTGTTTTTT. This gives the protein CASTHLGGRTGELFF.

The chain has TRBV20-1 and TRBJ2-2, with D uncertain. This CDR3 is built from 13 residues. Trimming stripped 7 bases from V and 3 bases from J, with 12 bases between. Germline V gives CDR1 DFQATT, CDR2 SNEGSKA (reference sequence). DNA for the CDR3: TGCAGTGGAAGTGACTCAGACACCGGGGAGCTGTTTTTT. This sequence encodes CSGSDSDTGELFF.

The chain carries TRBV19 and TRBJ1-2, with unresolved D. The CDR3 loop spans 12 amino acids. The germline gives CDR1 LNHDA, CDR2 SQIVND (reference sequence). Trimming cost V 3 bases and J 6 bases, with 8 bases left between them. CDR3 region: CASSIELDGYTF. CDR3 DNA: TGTGCCAGTAGTATTGAGTTGGATGGCTACACCTTC.

The chain is built from TRBV6-1 and TRBJ2-1; perhaps TRBD2 as D (6 bases). CDR1 and CDR2 (germline): MNHNS, SASEGT. The CDR3 sequence is 16 residues long. The germline V and J ends were trimmed by 1 base and 9 bases, with 19 bases remaining between them. The CDR3 nucleotides are TGTGCCAGCAGTGAAGAAGGGGCGGGGAGGTACTCTGAGCAGTTCTTC. Its translation: CASSEEGAGRYSEQFF.

V and J are TRBV27 and TRBJ1-1, with a tentative D call TRBD1 (6 bases). The CDR3 contains 14 residues. The V and J ends lost 2 bases and 4 bases respectively, with 11 bases between them. Germline CDR1 reads MNHEY; CDR2 reads SMNVEV (reference sequence). The DNA for the CDR3 is TGTGCCAGCAGTTTAGCAGGGGTTAGCACTGAAGCTTTCTTT. This codes for CASSLAGVSTEAFF.

The chain recombines TRBV2 with TRBJ2-2; D is undetermined. CDR1 and CDR2 from the germline V gene are SNHLY and FYNNEI. Trimming took 7 bases from V and 0 from J, leaving 9 bases between them. The CDR3 is made up of 14 amino acids. The CDR3 is CASKWVANTGELFF. The CDR3 DNA sequence: TGTGCCAGCAAATGGGTCGCGAACACCGGGGAGCTGTTTTTT.

This chain links TRBV7-3 with TRBJ2-6; 12 bases are shared with TRBD1. Germline V gene sequence: CDR1 SGHTA, CDR2 FQGTGA. This CDR3 is built from 19 residues. Trimming took 5 bases from V and 3 from J; bases not matched to a gene: 11. As DNA, the CDR3 is TGTGCCAGCAGCCTATCCGGGACAGGGGGCGCTTTTGGGGCCAACGTCCTGACTTTC. As protein: CASSLSGTGGAFGANVLTF.

The gene calls are TRBV9 and TRBJ2-1, with D maybe TRBD1 (6 bases). V lost 0 bases, J lost 6 bases, and 16 bases lay in between. Germline V gives CDR1 SGDLS, CDR2 YYNGEE. The CDR3 length is 16 residues. The CDR3 protein is CASSVAGQTLSNEQFF. The CDR3, as DNA: TGTGCCAGCAGCGTAGCGGGACAAACCCTGAGCAATGAGCAGTTCTTC.

This clone has a single count. V and J are TRBV27 and TRBJ2-3, with D perhaps matching TRBD2 (6 bases). Germline V lookup: CDR1 MNHEY, CDR2 SMNVEV (reference sequence). The CDR3 has 16 residues. V lost 0 bases and J 0 bases, leaving 10 bases between the germline ends. In nucleotides, the CDR3 is TGTGCCAGCAGTTTATCGGGGGGTTTTAGCACAGATACGCAGTATTTT. The encoded protein is CASSLSGGFSTDTQYF.

The chain is built from TRBV6-5 and TRBJ2-7; D remains unclear. The germline V gene has CDR1 MNHEY and CDR2 SVGAGI. This CDR3 spans 13 amino acids. Trimming shortened V by 7 bases and J by 0 bases, and 10 bases separated the two germline ends. The CDR3 DNA reads as TGTGCCAGCAACTTCTTGGGCTCCTACGAGCAGTACGTC. Translation: CASNFLGSYEQYV.

This clone occurred once. J is TRBJ1-2 and V is TRBV19; D unresolved. Germline assignment: CDR1 LNHDA and CDR2 SQIVND (reference sequence). V dropped 5 bases and J dropped 5 bases, with 15 bases sitting between them. There are 14 residues in the CDR3. For the CDR3, the DNA is TGTGCCAGTAGTTCTGCCGGACCTGGGTATGGCTACACCTTC. It codes for CASSSAGPGYGYTF.

This chain joins TRBV19 and TRBJ2-1; D may be TRBD1 (7 bases). Germline CDR1 and CDR2: LNHDA and SQIVND (reference sequence). This CDR3 contains 16 residues. V was trimmed by 7 bases and J by 4 bases, leaving 20 bases between them. The CDR3 DNA reads TGTGCCAGTACTCTAAGCGGAGGGGGCCGATACAATGAGCAGTTCTTC. Protein sequence: CASTLSGGGRYNEQFF.

The sample holds one count of this clone. The chain carries TRBV9 and TRBJ1-2; 9 bases match TRBD1. The CDR3 extends over 14 amino acids. V was clipped by 3 bases and J by 9 bases; unmatched bases: 9. Germline values: CDR1 SGDLS, CDR2 YYNGEE. The CDR3 region has the DNA TGTGCCAGCAGCGACAGATACAGGGGGCCCAGCTACACCTTC. Translating it yields CASSDRYRGPSYTF.

The rearrangement uses TRBV9 and TRBJ2-3; D may be TRBD2 (6 bases). V lost 1 base, J lost 5 bases, and 14 bases lay in between. The CDR3 contains 15 residues. Germline CDR1 is SGDLS and CDR2 is YYNGEE. The CDR3 region is CASSVLGGWVDTQYF. The DNA of the CDR3 is TGTGCCAGCAGCGTACTGGGGGGTTGGGTAGATACGCAGTATTTT.

A word on this clone: As the CDR3 is not closed by the conserved phenylalanine or tryptophan, this likely results from a read error. Because the CDR3's place on the DNA is in doubt, the DNA is left out and the CDR3 is given as listed by TCRdb. V is TRBV28 and J is TRBJ1-2. CDR1 is MDHEN, CDR2 SYDVKM, per germline. Both ends counted, the CDR3 spans 15 residues. This CDR3 is CASSSPSLMSWIQPI.

The genes are TRBV30 and TRBJ1-2; D uncertain. Trimming removed 5 bases at V and 2 bases at J, with 9 bases between. The CDR3 runs 12 residues. The germline V gene encodes CDR1 GTSNPN and CDR2 SVGIG (reference sequence). The CDR3 protein is CAWSTGNYGYTF. The CDR3 DNA reads TGTGCCTGGTCGACGGGGAACTATGGCTACACCTTC.